This TCR beta chain was sequenced during a study of breast tumors, draining lymph nodes, adjacent tissues. General study findings and limits: Data fit most tumor T cells coming from lymph node, expanding in tumor. Compared with lymph nodes, tumors were less diverse; compared with nontumor tissue, more.

TCRdb ran MiXCR on the multiplex PCR reads and lists one entry per CDR3 protein. The sample consists of 200,000 or so distinct CDR3 sequences, about 32% of them appearing once. This clonotype was seen only a few times. What it binds is unknown. This may be a read error: a much more frequent sequence differs by one nucleotide. The CDR3 loop spans 12 amino acids. Samples came from axillary lymph nodes draining the breast cancer. Sequenced input: axillary lymph node tissue. The V and J genes are TRBV12-3 or TRBV12-4 and TRBJ1-3; unclear D gene. The TCR was taken from a female donor with breast cancer. Some clones in this sample may be carry-over from other donors' samples. The CDR3 region has the DNA TGTGCCAGCAGTGTAGTCGGAAACACCATGTATTTT. It encodes CASSVVGNTMYF.